The source of this T cell receptor beta chain is a study of human thymus T cells. With respect to this clone: Antigen specificity is unknown.

Assay: immunoSEQ multiplex PCR; the TCRdb copy retains only in-frame clones and omits some. Here the sample spans some 78,000 clones, just over 95% being singletons. After removal of 2 bases from V and 2 bases from J, the junction contained 5 bases not matched to a gene. The CDR3 sequence is 15 residues long. Germline CDR1 and CDR2: SGDLS and YYNGEE. Overall study results and limits: Thymic as well as blood repertoires seemed to favor certain V and J genes unevenly.

Surgeons resected thymus tissue during corrective heart surgery. All donors were healthy Finnish infants who were undergoing corrective surgery to treat congenital heart defects. The chain recombines TRBV9 with TRBJ2-3; 7 bases fit TRBD2. Sequenced input: thymus tissue. The receptor comes from a boy in the first two years of life with a congenital heart defect but otherwise immunologically healthy. Here the CDR3 reads CASSVLAGATDTQYF. Here the CDR3 DNA reads TGTGCCAGCAGCGTCTTAGCGGGCGCCACAGATACGCAGTATTTT.